This T cell receptor beta chain was documented in a study of tumor-infiltrating lymphocytes in primary liver carcinoma. Study results and limitations: Compared with tumor region pairs, tumor-adjacent and tumor-blood pairs overlapped less.

As concerns this clonotype: Its antigen is not identified.

It was unsorted whole blood that yielded blood RNA, and germline DNA was also extracted. Synthesis of TCR beta cDNA was carried out from about 500 ng total RNA with a constant-region primer. A slightly modified ARM-PCR protocol with three nested multiplex PCR rounds produced these TCR beta libraries. MiXCR, applied by TCRdb to the multiplex PCR reads, yields one record per CDR3 protein. The sample has about 320,000 distinct CDR3 sequences, more than 55% seen once. The source material was peripheral blood. The clonotype comes from a man aged 35-49 years with primary liver carcinoma and hepatitis B virus infection.

CDR3 bases: TGTGCCACGGTCCGGGACAGGGGTGGGTACGAGCAGTTCTTC. This translates into CATVRDRGGYEQFF. The chain employs TRBV28 and TRBJ2-1; 10 bases fit TRBD1. Germline values: CDR1 MDHEN, CDR2 SYDVKM. The CDR3 extends over 14 amino acids. After removal of 10 bases from V and 10 bases from J, the junction contained 13 bases not matched to a gene.